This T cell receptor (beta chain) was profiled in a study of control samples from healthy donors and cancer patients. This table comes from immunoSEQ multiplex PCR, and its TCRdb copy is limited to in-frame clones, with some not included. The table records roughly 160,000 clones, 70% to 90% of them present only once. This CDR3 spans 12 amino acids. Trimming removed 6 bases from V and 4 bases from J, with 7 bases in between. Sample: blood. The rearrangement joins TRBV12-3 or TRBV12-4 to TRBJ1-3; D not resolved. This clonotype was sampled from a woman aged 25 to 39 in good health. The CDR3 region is CASSLQGNTIYF. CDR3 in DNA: TGTGCCAGCAGCCTACAAGGAAACACCATATATTTT.